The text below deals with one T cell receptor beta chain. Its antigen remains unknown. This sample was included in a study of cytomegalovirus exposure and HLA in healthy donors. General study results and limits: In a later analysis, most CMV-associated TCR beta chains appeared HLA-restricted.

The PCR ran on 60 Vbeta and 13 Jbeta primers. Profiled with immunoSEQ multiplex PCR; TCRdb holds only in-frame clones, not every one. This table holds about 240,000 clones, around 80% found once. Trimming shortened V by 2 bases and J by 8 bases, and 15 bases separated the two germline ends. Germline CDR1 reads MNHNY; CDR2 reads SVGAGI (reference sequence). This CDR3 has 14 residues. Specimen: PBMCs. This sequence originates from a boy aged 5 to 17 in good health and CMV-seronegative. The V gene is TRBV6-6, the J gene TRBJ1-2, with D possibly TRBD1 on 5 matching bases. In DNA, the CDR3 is TGTGCCAGCAGTTACCTGAGGGCGGGGGACGGCTACACCTTC. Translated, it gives CASSYLRAGDGYTF.